What follows describes a single T cell receptor (beta chain). Its antigen is undetermined. The time point was: new active TB diagnosis, blood taken before or within 7 days of starting treatment. Germline trimming cut 2 bases from V and 2 bases from J; bases unmatched to any gene: 6. This CDR3 is built from 15 residues. Germline V gene data show CDR1 as SGHAT and CDR2 as FQNNGV. These data originate in a study of T cells in tuberculosis. About the research overall: The T cells targeted glucose monomycolate, a mycobacterial lipid, via CD1B. Study-wide points: Active tuberculosis patients had shorter CDR3-alpha; the beta difference was nonsignificant. Active tuberculosis cases were adults; controls were adolescents.

TCRdb's table, derived via immunoSEQ multiplex PCR, lists solely in-frame clones and lacks some. Of about 53,000 clones in the sample, 90% to 95% were seen once. The receptor's source is an adult with tuberculosis. The sample consisted of PBMCs, taken at tuberculosis diagnosis. The chain couples TRBV11-2 to TRBJ2-7, with 7 positions matching TRBD2. The CDR3 DNA is TGTGCCAGCAGCTTATTTGGAGCGGGGCCCTACGAGCAGTACTTC. Amino acids: CASSLFGAGPYEQYF.